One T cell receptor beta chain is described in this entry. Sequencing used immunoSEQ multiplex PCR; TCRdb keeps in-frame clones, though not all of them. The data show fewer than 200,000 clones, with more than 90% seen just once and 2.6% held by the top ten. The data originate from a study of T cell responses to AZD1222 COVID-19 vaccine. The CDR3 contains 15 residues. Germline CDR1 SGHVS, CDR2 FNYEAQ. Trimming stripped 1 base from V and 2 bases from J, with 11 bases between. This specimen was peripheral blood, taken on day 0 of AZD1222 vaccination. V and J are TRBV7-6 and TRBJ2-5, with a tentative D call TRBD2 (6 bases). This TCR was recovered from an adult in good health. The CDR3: CASSLGREIQETQYF. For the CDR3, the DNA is TGTGCCAGCAGCTTAGGTCGGGAGATACAAGAGACCCAGTACTTC.